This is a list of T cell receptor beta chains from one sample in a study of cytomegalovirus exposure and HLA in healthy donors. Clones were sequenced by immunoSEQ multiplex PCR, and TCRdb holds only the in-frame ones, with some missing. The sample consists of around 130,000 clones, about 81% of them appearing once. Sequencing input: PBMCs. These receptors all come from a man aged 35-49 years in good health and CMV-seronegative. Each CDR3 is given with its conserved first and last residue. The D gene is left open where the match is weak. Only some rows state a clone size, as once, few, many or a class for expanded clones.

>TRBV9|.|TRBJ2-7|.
CASSGAGYEQYF
TGTGCCAGCAGTGGGGCTGGGTACGAGCAGTACTTC
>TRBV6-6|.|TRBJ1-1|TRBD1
CASSFRQGTCSDF
TGTGCCAGCAGTTTTAGACAGGGGACATGTTCTGACTTT
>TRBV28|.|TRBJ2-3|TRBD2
CASTSASGRADTQYF
TGTGCCAGCACCTCGGCTAGCGGGAGGGCAGATACGCAGTATTTT
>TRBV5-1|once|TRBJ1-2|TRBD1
CASRIGGGTGESYGYTF
TGCGCCAGCAGAATTGGAGGTGGGACAGGGGAAAGCTATGGCTACACCTTC
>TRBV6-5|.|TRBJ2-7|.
CASRTWQGSYEQYF
TGTGCCAGCAGGACGTGGCAGGGGTCCTACGAGCAGTACTTC
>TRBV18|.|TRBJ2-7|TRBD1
CASSSDRDEQYF
TGTGCCAGCTCATCGGACAGGGACGAGCAGTACTTC
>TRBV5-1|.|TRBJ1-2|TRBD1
CASSSVGQGAIYGYTF
TGCGCCAGCAGCTCGGTCGGACAGGGCGCAATCTATGGCTACACCTTC
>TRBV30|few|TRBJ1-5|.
CAWTPGLMGNQPQHF
TGTGCCTGGACCCCGGGACTGATGGGCAATCAGCCCCAGCATTTT
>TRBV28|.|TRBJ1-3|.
CASRFDPSAGNTIYF
TGTGCCAGCAGATTCGACCCTAGCGCTGGAAACACCATATATTTT
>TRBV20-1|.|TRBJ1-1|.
CSASPSPAFF
TGCAGTGCTAGTCCCAGTCCAGCTTTCTTT
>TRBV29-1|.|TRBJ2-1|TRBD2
CSFGLGGRTEQFF
TGCAGCTTCGGACTAGGCGGGAGAACGGAGCAGTTCTTC
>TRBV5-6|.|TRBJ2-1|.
CASSLAAPYNEQFF
TGTGCCAGCAGCTTGGCCGCGCCGTACAATGAGCAGTTCTTC
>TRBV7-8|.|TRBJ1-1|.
CASSGGGGRVNTEAFF
TGTGCCAGCAGCGGTGGGGGGGGGCGCGTGAACACTGAAGCTTTCTTT
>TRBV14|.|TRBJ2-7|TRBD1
CASSHSRDRDLPEQYF
TGTGCCAGCAGCCATTCCCGGGACAGGGATCTCCCCGAGCAGTACTTC
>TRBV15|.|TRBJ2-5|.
CATSRTQGVVETQYF
TGTGCCACCAGCAGAACTCAGGGTGTGGTGGAGACCCAGTACTTC
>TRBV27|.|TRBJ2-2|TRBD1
CASTRDSFAGELFF
TGTGCCAGCACACGGGACAGTTTCGCCGGGGAGCTGTTTTTT
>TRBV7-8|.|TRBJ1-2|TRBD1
CASSLAGQGDGYTF
TGTGCCAGCAGCTTAGCGGGCCAGGGGGATGGCTACACCTTC
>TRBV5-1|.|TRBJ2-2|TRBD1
CASSASGTGNTGELFF
TGCGCCAGCAGCGCCTCCGGGACAGGGAACACCGGGGAGCTGTTTTTT
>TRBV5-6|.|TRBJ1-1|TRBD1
CASSLAGGLNTEAFF
TGTGCCAGCAGTTTGGCAGGGGGGTTGAACACTGAAGCTTTCTTT
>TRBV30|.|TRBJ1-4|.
CAWEATTNEKLFF
TGTGCCTGGGAGGCCACAACTAATGAAAAACTGTTTTTT
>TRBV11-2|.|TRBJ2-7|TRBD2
CASSTSSGLANSYEQYF
TGTGCCAGCAGCACCAGTAGCGGACTAGCGAACTCCTACGAGCAGTACTTC
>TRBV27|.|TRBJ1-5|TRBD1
CASSPRQGRHQPQHF
TGTGCCAGCAGTCCCCGACAGGGAAGACATCAGCCCCAGCATTTT
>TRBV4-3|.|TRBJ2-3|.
CASSQAVQGTDTQYF
TGCGCCAGCAGCCAAGCTGTACAGGGCACAGATACGCAGTATTTT
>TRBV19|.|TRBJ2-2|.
CASILGGTGTGELFF
TGTGCCAGTATCTTGGGCGGGACTGGCACCGGGGAGCTGTTTTTT
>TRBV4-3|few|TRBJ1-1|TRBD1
CASSQLTTGETEAFF
TGCGCCAGCAGCCAACTAACCACAGGGGAAACTGAAGCTTTCTTT
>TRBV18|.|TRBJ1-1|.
CASSPFSRENTEAFF
TGTGCCAGCTCACCATTTTCCAGGGAGAACACTGAAGCTTTCTTT
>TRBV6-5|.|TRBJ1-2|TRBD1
CASSYGAGGYGYTF
TGTGCCAGCAGTTACGGGGCAGGGGGCTATGGCTACACCTTC
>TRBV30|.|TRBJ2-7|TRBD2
CAWFPGASGIHEQYF
TGTGCCTGGTTCCCTGGGGCTAGCGGGATTCACGAGCAGTACTTC
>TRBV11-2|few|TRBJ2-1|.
CASSLGGAGGYNEQFF
TGTGCCAGCAGCTTAGGTGGGGCAGGTGGGTACAATGAGCAGTTCTTC
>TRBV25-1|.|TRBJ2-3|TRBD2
CASSDSGRTGDTQYF
TGTGCCAGCAGTGATAGCGGGAGAACTGGCGATACGCAGTATTTT
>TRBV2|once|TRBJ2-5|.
CASKASEIQETQYF
TGTGCCAGCAAGGCTAGCGAGATCCAAGAGACCCAGTACTTC
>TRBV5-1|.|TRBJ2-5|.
CASAREWRAETQYF
TGCGCCAGCGCCCGCGAGTGGCGGGCAGAGACCCAGTACTTC
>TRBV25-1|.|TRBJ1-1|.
CASSELGAITEAFF
TGTGCCAGCAGTGAATTGGGGGCGATCACTGAAGCTTTCTTT
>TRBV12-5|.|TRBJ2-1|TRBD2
CASGFGLSGSLFF
TGTGCTAGTGGTTTCGGCCTTAGCGGGAGTCTGTTCTTC
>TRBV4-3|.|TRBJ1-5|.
CASSQILSENQPQHF
TGCGCCAGCAGCCAAATTTTGTCGGAGAATCAGCCCCAGCATTTT
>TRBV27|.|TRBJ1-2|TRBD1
CASSRGTGYYGYTF
TGTGCCAGCAGTAGAGGGACAGGGTACTATGGCTACACCTTC
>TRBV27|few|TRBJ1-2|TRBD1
CASGTDELYGYTF
TGTGCCAGCGGGACAGACGAACTCTATGGCTACACCTTC
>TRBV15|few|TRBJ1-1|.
CATSGREGTEAFF
TGTGCCACCAGTGGCAGGGAGGGCACTGAAGCTTTCTTT
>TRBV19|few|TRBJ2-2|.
CASSPQGAPNTGELFF
TGTGCCAGTAGTCCCCAGGGCGCTCCGAACACCGGGGAGCTGTTTTTT
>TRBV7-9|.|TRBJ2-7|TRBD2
CASSLGNAGGYEQYF
TGTGCCAGCAGCTTAGGGAACGCGGGGGGGTACGAGCAGTACTTC
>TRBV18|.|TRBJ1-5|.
CASSPKGQGFGQPQHF
TGTGCCAGCTCACCGAAGGGGCAGGGGTTCGGTCAGCCCCAGCATTTT
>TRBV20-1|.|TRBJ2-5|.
CSATTQETQYF
TGCAGTGCGACAACCCAAGAGACCCAGTACTTC
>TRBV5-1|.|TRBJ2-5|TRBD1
CASSLGTGQETQYF
TGCGCCAGCAGCTTAGGGACAGGGCAAGAGACCCAGTACTTC
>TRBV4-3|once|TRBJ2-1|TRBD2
CASSPTSGRESEQFF
TGCGCCAGCAGCCCCACTAGCGGGAGGGAGAGTGAGCAGTTCTTC
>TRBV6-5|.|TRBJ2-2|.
CASSYIVFGSTGELFF
TGTGCCAGCAGTTACATTGTCTTTGGGAGCACCGGGGAGCTGTTTTTT